This T cell receptor (beta chain) was profiled in a study of T cells after yellow fever vaccination. This clonotype was detected only a few times. TCRdb passed the 5' RACE reads through MiXCR, listing each CDR3 protein once. The sample includes about 96,000 distinct CDR3 sequences, roughly 8.2% of them seen just once. The material sequenced was CD8+ T cells not binding an NS4B(214-222) dextramer, sorted from PBMCs, taken approximately 16 days after the first yellow fever vaccination. The source is a man in his late teens or twenties who received the YFV17D yellow fever vaccine.

CDR3 DNA: TGTGCCATCGGACAGGGGCCTGGCTACACCTTC. This sequence encodes CAIGQGPGYTF. V is TRBV10-3 and J is TRBJ1-2, with 9 bases matching TRBD1. The germline CDR1 and CDR2 sequences are ENHRY and SYGVKD. This CDR3 comprises 11 residues. V shed 8 bases, J shed 7 bases, and the junction held 2 bases outside the gene matches.